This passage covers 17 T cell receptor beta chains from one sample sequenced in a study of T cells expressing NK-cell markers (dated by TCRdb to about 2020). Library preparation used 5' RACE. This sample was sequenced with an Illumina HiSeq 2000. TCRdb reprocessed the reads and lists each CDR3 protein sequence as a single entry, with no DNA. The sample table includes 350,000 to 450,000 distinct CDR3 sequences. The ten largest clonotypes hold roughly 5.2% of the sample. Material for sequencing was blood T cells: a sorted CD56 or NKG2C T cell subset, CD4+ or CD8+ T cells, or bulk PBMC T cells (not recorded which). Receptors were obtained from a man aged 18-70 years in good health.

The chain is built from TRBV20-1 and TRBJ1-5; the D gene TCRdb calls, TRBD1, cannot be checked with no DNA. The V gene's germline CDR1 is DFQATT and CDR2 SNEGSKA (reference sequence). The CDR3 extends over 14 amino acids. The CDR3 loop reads CSAGRTGHYVAQHF.

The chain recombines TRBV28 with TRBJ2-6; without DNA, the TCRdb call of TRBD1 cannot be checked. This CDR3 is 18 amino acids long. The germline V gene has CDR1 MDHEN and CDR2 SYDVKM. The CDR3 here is CASSLPQGSASGANVLTF.

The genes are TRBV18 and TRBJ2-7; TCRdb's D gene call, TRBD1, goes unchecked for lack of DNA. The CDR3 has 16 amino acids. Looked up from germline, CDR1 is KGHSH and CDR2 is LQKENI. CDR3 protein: CASSPPRPGGGYEQYF.

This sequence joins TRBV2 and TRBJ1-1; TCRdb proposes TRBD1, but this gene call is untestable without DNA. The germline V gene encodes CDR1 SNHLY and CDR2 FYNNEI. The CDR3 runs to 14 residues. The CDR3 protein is CASRKRGVNTEAFF.

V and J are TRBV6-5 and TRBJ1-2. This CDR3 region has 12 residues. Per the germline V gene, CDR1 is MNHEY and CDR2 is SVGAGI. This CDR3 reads CAGRDRNYGYTF.

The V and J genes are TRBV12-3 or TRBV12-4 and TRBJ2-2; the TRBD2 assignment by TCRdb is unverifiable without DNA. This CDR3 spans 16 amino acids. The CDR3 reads CASSLTSGGDTGELFF.

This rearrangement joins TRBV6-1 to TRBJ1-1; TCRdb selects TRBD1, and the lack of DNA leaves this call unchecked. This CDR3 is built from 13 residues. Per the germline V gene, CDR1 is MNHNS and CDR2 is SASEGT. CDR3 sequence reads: CASSPGKYTEAFF.

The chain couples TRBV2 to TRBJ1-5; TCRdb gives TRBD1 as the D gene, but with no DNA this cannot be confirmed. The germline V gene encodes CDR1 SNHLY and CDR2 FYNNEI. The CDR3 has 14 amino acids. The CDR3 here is CASSTRGSNQPQHF.

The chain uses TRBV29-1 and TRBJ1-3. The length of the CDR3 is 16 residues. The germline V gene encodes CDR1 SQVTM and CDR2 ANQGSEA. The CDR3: CSVQTYGSGPGNTIYF.

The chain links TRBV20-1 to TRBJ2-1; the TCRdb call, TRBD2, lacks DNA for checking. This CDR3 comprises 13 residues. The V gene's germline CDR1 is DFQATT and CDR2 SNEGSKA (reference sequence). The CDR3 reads CSLGLRRGNEQFF.

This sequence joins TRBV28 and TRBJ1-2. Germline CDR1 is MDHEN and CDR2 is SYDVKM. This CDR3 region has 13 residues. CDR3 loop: CASRRDLNYGYTF.

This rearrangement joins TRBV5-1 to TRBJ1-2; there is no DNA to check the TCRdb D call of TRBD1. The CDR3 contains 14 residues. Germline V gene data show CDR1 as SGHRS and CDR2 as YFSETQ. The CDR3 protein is CASSFGGFNYGYTF.

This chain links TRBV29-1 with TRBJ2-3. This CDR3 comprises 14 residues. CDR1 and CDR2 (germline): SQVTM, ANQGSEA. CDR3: CSVDSTQQQGTQYF.

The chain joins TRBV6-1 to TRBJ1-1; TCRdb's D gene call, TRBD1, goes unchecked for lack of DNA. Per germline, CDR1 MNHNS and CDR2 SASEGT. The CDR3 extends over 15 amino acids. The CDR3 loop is CASNRIGGTNTEAFF.

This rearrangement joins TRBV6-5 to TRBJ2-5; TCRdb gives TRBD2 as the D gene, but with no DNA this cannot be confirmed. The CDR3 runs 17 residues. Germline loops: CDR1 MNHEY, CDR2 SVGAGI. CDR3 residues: CASSYSTASGGPRTQYF.

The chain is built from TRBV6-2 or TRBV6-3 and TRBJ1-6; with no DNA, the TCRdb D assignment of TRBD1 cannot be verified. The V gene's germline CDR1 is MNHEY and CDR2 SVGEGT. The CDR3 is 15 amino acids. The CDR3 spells CASIQTGTGNSPLHF.

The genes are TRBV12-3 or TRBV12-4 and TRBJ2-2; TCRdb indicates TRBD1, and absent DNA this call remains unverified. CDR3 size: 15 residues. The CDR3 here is CASSLSGGGTGELFF.